One sample yielded the 18 T cell receptor beta chains listed below, sequenced in a study of blood T cell repertoires in COVID-19. The repertoire was sequenced with immunoSEQ multiplex PCR; TCRdb's copy has only in-frame clones and lacks some. Of some 200,000 clones listed, about 87% are singletons. Sequencing was carried out using peripheral blood. These receptors originate from a man aged 70-80 years with acute or convalescent COVID-19.

The rearrangement links TRBV5-1 to TRBJ2-1; 7 nucleotides match TRBD2. The CDR3 loop spans 19 amino acids. Losses at the gene ends were 0 bases for V and 1 base for J; bases not matched to a gene: 13. CDR1 is SGHRS and CDR2 is YFSETQ in the germline V gene. The CDR3 protein is CASSLARAGDGRSYNEQFF. CDR3 sequence (DNA): TGCGCCAGCAGCTTGGCCAGGGCGGGGGACGGAAGATCCTACAATGAGCAGTTCTTC.

The rearrangement links TRBV5-6 to TRBJ1-5, with 10 bases that match TRBD1. The junction had 4 bases not matched to a gene; V was cut back by 3 bases and J by 4 bases. The CDR3 spans 15 residues. The V gene's germline CDR1 is SGHDT and CDR2 YYEEEE. The CDR3 nucleotides are TGTGCCAGCAGCTCGGGACAGGGGAATAATCAGCCCCAGCATTTT. It codes for CASSSGQGNNQPQHF.

This rearrangement joins TRBV7-2 to TRBJ1-2, with 8 nucleotides matching TRBD1. Trimming removed 0 bases from V and 2 bases from J; junction bases left unmatched: 11. Germline lookup yields CDR1 SGHTA and CDR2 FQGNSA. The CDR3 totals 18 residues. CDR3 nucleotide sequence: TGTGCCAGCAGCTTAGCGGGCGCTGGACAGGGCGGAAACTATGGCTACACCTTC. Residues: CASSLAGAGQGGNYGYTF.

The J gene is TRBJ2-7, the V gene TRBV2; TRBD2 agrees at 7 bases. The junction had 8 bases not matched to a gene; V was cut back by 6 bases and J by 6 bases. The length of the CDR3 is 13 residues. Germline V gene sequence: CDR1 SNHLY, CDR2 FYNNEI. The CDR3 nucleotides are TGTGCCAGCAGAGAGACTAGCAGGACCGAGCAGTACTTC. This encodes CASRETSRTEQYF.

The gene calls are TRBV19 and TRBJ1-5; D gene unclear. The V gene's germline CDR1 is LNHDA and CDR2 SQIVND (reference sequence). Trimming shortened V by 3 bases and J by 3 bases, and 6 bases separated the two germline ends. This CDR3 is built from 13 residues. CDR3 protein: CASSISLNQPQHF. CDR3 coding DNA: TGTGCCAGTAGTATCTCCCTCAATCAGCCCCAGCATTTT.

V usage is TRBV10-3 and J usage is TRBJ2-3; D is perhaps TRBD2 (5 bases). The V and J ends lost 6 bases and 6 bases respectively, with 13 bases between them. The CDR3 contains 13 residues. The germline V gene encodes CDR1 ENHRY and CDR2 SYGVKD. CDR3 sequence reads: CAISPLEIDTQYF. CDR3 DNA sequence: TGTGCCATCAGCCCACTAGAGATTGATACGCAGTATTTT.

The chain recombines TRBV27 with TRBJ1-1; no clear D gene. This CDR3 has 15 residues. Germline loops: CDR1 MNHEY, CDR2 SMNVEV (reference sequence). V was trimmed by 0 bases and J by 5 bases, leaving 13 bases between them. The CDR3 DNA reads as TGTGCCAGCAGTTTATCGCCGGGCTCGGGAACTGAAGCTTTCTTT. It translates to CASSLSPGSGTEAFF.

The CDR3: CASTNPQGYTEAFF. In DNA, the CDR3 is TGTGCCAGCACCAACCCCCAGGGGTACACTGAAGCTTTCTTT. V usage is TRBV21-1 and J usage is TRBJ1-1; the DNA was not compared with TRBD1, the D call given in the table. TRBV21-1 is annotated as a pseudogene. This CDR3 has 14 amino acids.

V gene TRBV7-6 combines with J gene TRBJ1-6, with a tentative D call TRBD1 (5 bases). The V and J ends lost 1 base and 9 bases respectively, with 13 bases between them. The CDR3 has 15 residues. Per germline, CDR1 SGHVS and CDR2 FNYEAQ. Here the CDR3 DNA reads TGTGCCAGCAGCTTAGACCAGGGTATGAGTTCACCCCTCCACTTT. Its protein product is CASSLDQGMSSPLHF.

The chain recombines TRBV3-1 (or the pseudogene TRBV3-2) with TRBJ1-5; D may be TRBD1 (5 bases). Germline CDR1 LGHDT, CDR2 YNNKEL (reference sequence). CDR3 size: 16 residues. V lost 2 bases to trimming and J lost 7 bases, with 18 bases between them. The CDR3 DNA is TGTGCCAGCAGCCAATCTCAGGGAAGGGGTGGGCAGCCCCAGCATTTT. It specifies CASSQSQGRGGQPQHF.

The chain combines TRBV27 with TRBJ1-6; TRBD1 is a possible D gene (5 bases). In germline, CDR1 is MNHEY, CDR2 SMNVEV (reference sequence). This CDR3 has 15 residues. V was clipped by 6 bases and J by 8 bases, with 17 bases between them. The CDR3 spells CASRAGRQGHSPLHF. CDR3 bases: TGTGCCAGCAGGGCTGGGAGGCAGGGCCATTCACCCCTCCACTTT.

The V call is TRBV30, the J call TRBJ1-5; 11 bases fit TRBD1. V dropped 3 bases and J dropped 7; count of bases not matched to a gene: 2. Germline V gene sequence: CDR1 GTSNPN, CDR2 SVGIG (reference sequence). The CDR3 sequence is 13 residues long. The CDR3 bases are TGTGCCTGGAGGGGACAGGGGGAGCAGCCCCAGCATTTT. This translates into CAWRGQGEQPQHF.

The chain combines TRBV19 with TRBJ2-3, with 7 positions matching TRBD2. After removal of 4 bases from V and 2 bases from J, the junction contained 9 bases not matched to a gene. Germline V gene sequence: CDR1 LNHDA, CDR2 SQIVND (reference sequence). The CDR3 spans 16 residues. The DNA for the CDR3 is TGTGCCAGTAGTAAGGGCGGGAGAGGGGACACAGATACGCAGTATTTT. It yields the protein CASSKGGRGDTDTQYF. Based on the CDR3 plus reference TRBV19 and TRBJ2-3, the full variable domain is DGGITQSPKYLFRKEGQNVTLSCEQNLNHDAMYWYRQDPGQGLRLIYYSQIVNDFQKGDIAEGYSVSREKKESFPLTVTSAQKNPTAFYLCASSKGGRGDTDTQYFGPGTRLTVL.

V gene TRBV5-1 combines with J gene TRBJ2-7, with 9 nucleotides matching TRBD2. The ends lost 4 bases at V and 3 bases at J; junction bases unmatched: 5. The CDR3 totals 14 residues. In germline, CDR1 is SGHRS, CDR2 YFSETQ. The CDR3: CASSATSGSYEQYF. The CDR3, as DNA: TGCGCCAGCAGCGCGACTAGCGGAAGCTACGAGCAGTACTTC.

As for this clone: A junction boundary mismatches the germline segment, possibly from a read error. The chain is built from TRBV7-7 and TRBJ2-1; the match to TRBD2 covers 8 bases. The CDR3 length is 16 residues. Germline assignment: CDR1 SSHAT and CDR2 FNYEAQ (reference sequence). This chain's CDR3 is CASSLGSGTRGNEQFF. The CDR3 DNA reads as TGTGCTAGCAGCTTAGGATCCGGGACTAGGGGGAATGAGCAGTTCTTC.

The chain has TRBV27 and TRBJ2-7, with TRBD1 identical over 8 bases. Losses at the gene ends were 6 bases for V and 0 bases for J; bases not matched to a gene: 7. This CDR3 region has 15 residues. Germline loops: CDR1 MNHEY, CDR2 SMNVEV (reference sequence). CDR3: CASRDSGTGSYEQYF. The CDR3 region has the DNA TGTGCCAGCAGGGATTCCGGGACAGGCTCCTACGAGCAGTACTTC.

The chain combines TRBV5-1 with TRBJ2-3; 9 nucleotides agree with TRBD1. CDR3 length: 15 residues. The trim removed 1 base at V and 5 bases at J, leaving 5 bases unmatched. Germline CDR1 and CDR2: SGHRS and YFSETQ. The CDR3 region is CASSLFGTGKDTQYF. CDR3 coding DNA: TGCGCCAGCAGCTTGTTCGGGACAGGGAAAGATACGCAGTATTTT.

This sequence joins TRBV5-4 and TRBJ1-4; D not resolved. The V gene's germline CDR1 is SGHNT and CDR2 YYREEE (reference sequence). This CDR3 is 17 amino acids long. Trimming stripped 3 bases from V and 8 bases from J, with 23 bases between. The CDR3 DNA reads as TGTGCCAGCAGCTCCCGGAGAGGTTTTTCCTTGTTAGAAAAACTGTTTTTT. Translating it yields CASSSRRGFSLLEKLFF.